Here is one TCR beta chain with its context. The antigen remains unidentified. The data were taken from a study of shared clonotypes between healthy human individuals. Regarding the study as a whole: Clonotype sharing levels among donors were expected to vary with sequencing depth.

Assay used: immunoSEQ multiplex PCR; TCRdb lists only in-frame clones, some missing. The repertoire holds around 2,000,000 clones, roughly 94% seen once, with 1.2% in the top ten. The naive CD8 population came from CD45RO-negative cells selected for CCR7, without terminally differentiated effector memory CD45RA+ cells. Germline V gene sequence: CDR1 PRHDT, CDR2 FYEKMQ (reference sequence). The CDR3 runs to 14 residues. V lost 1 base and J lost 10; bases outside the gene matches: 7. Sequenced: naive CD8+ T cells sorted from blood. The chain carries TRBV13 and TRBJ2-1; 7 nucleotides line up with TRBD1. The TCR comes from a man between 18 and 35 years old in good health. This CDR3 reads CASSLEQGNFEQFF. CDR3 DNA sequence: TGTGCCAGCAGCTTAGAACAGGGGAATTTCGAGCAGTTCTTC.